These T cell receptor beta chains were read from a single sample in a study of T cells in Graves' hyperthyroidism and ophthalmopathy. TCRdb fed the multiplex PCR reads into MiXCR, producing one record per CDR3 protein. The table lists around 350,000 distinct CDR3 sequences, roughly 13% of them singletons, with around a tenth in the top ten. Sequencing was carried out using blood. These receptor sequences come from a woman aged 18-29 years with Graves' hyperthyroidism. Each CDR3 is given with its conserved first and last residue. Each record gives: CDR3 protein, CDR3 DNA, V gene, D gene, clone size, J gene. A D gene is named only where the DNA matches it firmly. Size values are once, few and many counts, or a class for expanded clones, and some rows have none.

CDR3 protein: CAGSGLADTDTQYF
CDR3 DNA: TGTGCCGGCAGTGGACTAGCGGACACAGATACGCAGTATTTT
V gene: TRBV2
D gene: TRBD2
clone size: few
J gene: TRBJ2-3

CDR3 protein: CASSYLDGSSGANVLTF
CDR3 DNA: TGTGCCAGCAGTTACTTGGACGGCAGCTCTGGGGCCAACGTCCTGACTTTC
V gene: TRBV6-2/TRBV6-3
D gene: -
clone size: few
J gene: TRBJ2-6

CDR3 protein: CSAQDLTGELFF
CDR3 DNA: TGCAGTGCTCAGGATCTCACCGGGGAGCTGTTTTTT
V gene: TRBV20-1
D gene: -
clone size: -
J gene: TRBJ2-2

CDR3 protein: CSVLLQGAYTEAFF
CDR3 DNA: TGCAGCGTTTTACTTCAGGGGGCATACACTGAAGCTTTCTTT
V gene: TRBV29-1
D gene: TRBD1
clone size: many
J gene: TRBJ1-1

CDR3 protein: CASSIPGTGYGYTF
CDR3 DNA: TGCGCCAGCAGCATCCCCGGGACAGGATATGGCTACACCTTC
V gene: TRBV4-1
D gene: TRBD1
clone size: -
J gene: TRBJ1-2

CDR3 protein: CAWNSGQGYYEQYF
CDR3 DNA: TGTGCCTGGAATTCGGGACAGGGATACTACGAGCAGTACTTC
V gene: TRBV30
D gene: TRBD1
clone size: many
J gene: TRBJ2-7

CDR3 protein: CASSLWTGLQGSTGELFF
CDR3 DNA: TGTGCCAGCAGTTTGTGGACGGGGTTGCAGGGGTCCACCGGGGAGCTGTTTTTT
V gene: TRBV28
D gene: -
clone size: -
J gene: TRBJ2-2

CDR3 protein: CSARLGASYNEQFF
CDR3 DNA: TGCAGTGCTAGATTGGGGGCCTCCTACAATGAGCAGTTCTTC
V gene: TRBV20-1
D gene: -
clone size: many
J gene: TRBJ2-1

CDR3 protein: CASSEAPSPGELFF
CDR3 DNA: TGTGCCAGCAGTGAAGCGCCCAGCCCCGGGGAGCTGTTTTTT
V gene: TRBV2
D gene: -
clone size: many
J gene: TRBJ2-2

CDR3 protein: CASSLNRRPYEQYF
CDR3 DNA: TGTGCCAGCAGCTTAAACAGACGTCCCTACGAGCAGTACTTC
V gene: TRBV7-3
D gene: -
clone size: many
J gene: TRBJ2-7

CDR3 protein: CASSLPPFSGGADTQYF
CDR3 DNA: TGTGCCAGCAGCCTACCACCCTTTAGCGGGGGGGCAGATACGCAGTATTTT
V gene: TRBV11-1
D gene: TRBD2
clone size: many
J gene: TRBJ2-3

CDR3 protein: CASMTSGIPGEQFF
CDR3 DNA: TGTGCCAGCATGACTAGTGGAATCCCGGGTGAGCAGTTCTTC
V gene: TRBV6-1
D gene: -
clone size: -
J gene: TRBJ2-1

CDR3 protein: CASRNRADEQYF
CDR3 DNA: TGTGCCAGCAGAAACAGGGCGGACGAGCAGTACTTC
V gene: TRBV27
D gene: -
clone size: many
J gene: TRBJ2-7

CDR3 protein: CASSYSLTALNTEAFF
CDR3 DNA: TGTGCCAGCAGTTACAGTCTGACAGCCCTGAACACTGAAGCTTTCTTT
V gene: TRBV28
D gene: -
clone size: -
J gene: TRBJ1-1

CDR3 protein: CASSLVNPGTDGYGYTF
CDR3 DNA: TGTGCCAGCAGCTTAGTAAATCCCGGGACGGACGGCTATGGCTACACCTTC
V gene: TRBV7-2
D gene: -
clone size: few
J gene: TRBJ1-2

CDR3 protein: CSASRKGGYSF
CDR3 DNA: TGCAGTGCTTCACGGAAGGGAGGCTACTCCTTC
V gene: TRBV20-1
D gene: -
clone size: many
J gene: TRBJ1-2

CDR3 protein: CASSFTGLAAFF
CDR3 DNA: TGTGCCAGCAGTTTTACAGGGTTAGCGGCTTTCTTT
V gene: TRBV6-1
D gene: -
clone size: many
J gene: TRBJ1-1

CDR3 protein: CASSLAPLGQGDYNEQFF
CDR3 DNA: TGTGCCAGCAGCTTAGCGCCGTTGGGACAGGGGGACTACAATGAGCAGTTCTTC
V gene: TRBV7-9
D gene: TRBD1
clone size: many
J gene: TRBJ2-1

CDR3 protein: CASSNPGQGAGNQPQHF
CDR3 DNA: TGTGCCAGCAGTAACCCGGGACAGGGGGCAGGCAATCAGCCCCAGCATTTT
V gene: TRBV6-1
D gene: TRBD1
clone size: many
J gene: TRBJ1-5

CDR3 protein: CASSGALGEKLFF
CDR3 DNA: TGTGCCAGCAGCGGGGCGCTCGGAGAAAAACTGTTTTTT
V gene: TRBV6-1
D gene: -
clone size: many
J gene: TRBJ1-4

CDR3 protein: CSVSQRLGYEQYF
CDR3 DNA: TGCAGCGTTAGCCAACGCCTGGGCTACGAGCAGTACTTC
V gene: TRBV29-1
D gene: -
clone size: many
J gene: TRBJ2-7

CDR3 protein: CASSFRHRGPRSYEQYF
CDR3 DNA: TGTGCCAGCAGTTTCCGTCACAGGGGGCCTAGATCCTACGAGCAGTACTTC
V gene: TRBV28
D gene: TRBD1
clone size: -
J gene: TRBJ2-7

CDR3 protein: CASSFSGLLPDGYTF
CDR3 DNA: TGTGCCAGCAGTTTCTCGGGACTTCTGCCGGATGGCTACACCTTC
V gene: TRBV27
D gene: -
clone size: -
J gene: TRBJ1-2

CDR3 protein: CASSPTVYQETQYF
CDR3 DNA: TGTGCCAGCAGTCCAACAGTGTACCAAGAGACCCAGTACTTC
V gene: TRBV28
D gene: -
clone size: many
J gene: TRBJ2-5

CDR3 protein: CASSLGGGGFNQPQHF
CDR3 DNA: TGTGCCAGCAGCTTGGGAGGGGGCGGCTTCAATCAGCCCCAGCATTTT
V gene: TRBV7-9
D gene: TRBD1
clone size: many
J gene: TRBJ1-5

CDR3 protein: CASSLRTGTIYEQYF
CDR3 DNA: TGTGCCAGCAGCCTCCGGACAGGGACAATATACGAGCAGTACTTC
V gene: TRBV7-2
D gene: TRBD1
clone size: many
J gene: TRBJ2-7

CDR3 protein: CSANARGRGYTF
CDR3 DNA: TGCAGCGCGAATGCCAGGGGGCGAGGCTACACCTTC
V gene: TRBV29-1
D gene: TRBD1
clone size: -
J gene: TRBJ1-2

CDR3 protein: CASSSGQTRGELFF
CDR3 DNA: TGTGCCAGCAGCTCAGGACAGACCCGCGGGGAGCTGTTTTTT
V gene: TRBV7-2
D gene: -
clone size: -
J gene: TRBJ2-2

CDR3 protein: CASKDLPAEGEKLFF
CDR3 DNA: TGTGCCAGCAAGGATCTCCCAGCCGAGGGTGAAAAACTGTTTTTT
V gene: TRBV2
D gene: -
clone size: many
J gene: TRBJ1-4

CDR3 protein: CASSFEEPYGYTF
CDR3 DNA: TGCGCCAGCAGCTTCGAGGAACCCTATGGCTACACCTTC
V gene: TRBV5-1
D gene: -
clone size: many
J gene: TRBJ1-2

CDR3 protein: CASTRGPGQGAQPQHF
CDR3 DNA: TGCGCCAGCACCCGGGGACCGGGACAGGGGGCCCAGCCCCAGCATTTT
V gene: TRBV4-1
D gene: TRBD1
clone size: once
J gene: TRBJ1-5

CDR3 protein: CASRLGQGDNEQFF
CDR3 DNA: TGTGCCAGCAGGTTGGGGCAGGGGGACAATGAGCAGTTCTTC
V gene: TRBV6-1
D gene: TRBD1
clone size: many
J gene: TRBJ2-1

CDR3 protein: CATSDLREGGTGELFF
CDR3 DNA: TGTGCCACCAGTGATTTGCGGGAGGGAGGTACCGGGGAGCTGTTTTTT
V gene: TRBV24-1
D gene: TRBD2
clone size: many
J gene: TRBJ2-2

CDR3 protein: CASSYGTLNEQYF
CDR3 DNA: TGTGCCAGCAGTTATGGGACGCTGAACGAGCAGTACTTC
V gene: TRBV28
D gene: -
clone size: few
J gene: TRBJ2-7

CDR3 protein: CASRSAGNYGYTF
CDR3 DNA: TGTGCCAGCAGGTCCGCCGGGAACTATGGCTACACCTTC
V gene: TRBV28
D gene: -
clone size: many
J gene: TRBJ1-2

CDR3 protein: CSASRLSYTDTQYF
CDR3 DNA: TGCAGTGCTAGCCGCTTGAGCTACACAGATACGCAGTATTTT
V gene: TRBV20-1
D gene: -
clone size: many
J gene: TRBJ2-3

CDR3 protein: CASSLLRGETQYF
CDR3 DNA: TGTGCCAGCAGCTTATTACGGGGAGAGACCCAGTACTTC
V gene: TRBV7-9
D gene: -
clone size: many
J gene: TRBJ2-5

CDR3 protein: CASSLNRFYEQYF
CDR3 DNA: TGTGCCAGCAGCCTTAACAGGTTCTACGAGCAGTACTTC
V gene: TRBV27
D gene: -
clone size: many
J gene: TRBJ2-7

CDR3 protein: CASGRADLNEQFF
CDR3 DNA: TGTGCCAGCGGGAGGGCTGACCTGAATGAGCAGTTCTTC
V gene: TRBV12-3/TRBV12-4
D gene: TRBD2
clone size: many
J gene: TRBJ2-1

CDR3 protein: CRANAWGDTRYF
CDR3 DNA: TGCAGAGCTAATGCTTGGGGAGATACGCGGTATTTT
V gene: TRBV20-1
D gene: -
clone size: few
J gene: TRBJ2-3

CDR3 protein: CASSPPMTAEQFF
CDR3 DNA: TGTGCCAGCTCACCACCGATGACAGCCGAGCAGTTCTTC
V gene: TRBV18
D gene: -
clone size: many
J gene: TRBJ2-1

CDR3 protein: CASSRTGNTDTQYF
CDR3 DNA: TGTGCCAGCAGCCGGACAGGGAACACAGATACGCAGTATTTT
V gene: TRBV27
D gene: TRBD1
clone size: many
J gene: TRBJ2-3

CDR3 protein: CASSPTGAGELFF
CDR3 DNA: TGTGCCAGCAGTCCAACAGGGGCCGGGGAGCTGTTTTTT
V gene: TRBV7-2
D gene: TRBD1
clone size: many
J gene: TRBJ2-2

CDR3 protein: CASSVEAPANTGELFF
CDR3 DNA: TGTGCCAGCAGCGTAGAAGCCCCAGCGAACACCGGGGAGCTGTTTTTT
V gene: TRBV9
D gene: -
clone size: few
J gene: TRBJ2-2

CDR3 protein: CASSELAAVNEKLFF
CDR3 DNA: TGTGCCAGCAGTGAACTCGCAGCAGTTAATGAAAAACTGTTTTTT
V gene: TRBV2
D gene: -
clone size: many
J gene: TRBJ1-4

CDR3 protein: CASSIEERDSYEQYF
CDR3 DNA: TGTGCCAGTAGTATTGAGGAAAGGGACAGTTACGAGCAGTACTTC
V gene: TRBV19
D gene: TRBD1
clone size: many
J gene: TRBJ2-7